This T cell receptor beta chain is from a study of blood T cell repertoires in COVID-19. Study-wide background: COVID-19 samples collected from the United States, Italy and Spain covered acute and convalescent phases.

The CDR3 runs 15 residues. Germline values: CDR1 LGHDT, CDR2 YNNKEL (reference sequence). V was clipped by 6 bases and J by 5 bases, with 19 bases between them. In the authors' workflow: Reference gene primers were amplified, and this amplification served to estimate nucleated cell counts. Only in-frame clones appear in the TCRdb table, and some are missing; sequencing was by immunoSEQ multiplex PCR. V and J calls and clone size are as listed in that table; D and trimming were resolved from the DNA. Here the sample spans fewer than 150,000 clones, approximately 84% being singletons. Sequencing was performed on peripheral blood. This TCR was sampled from a woman at least 80 years old in a cohort sampled during active or convalescent COVID-19. This sequence joins TRBV3-1 (or the pseudogene TRBV3-2) and TRBJ1-2; D unresolved. In DNA form, the CDR3 reads TGTGCCAGCAGTCTCGGCCCAGTCCAGGTTTATGGCTACACCTTC. This gives the protein CASSLGPVQVYGYTF.